This TCR beta chain was recovered during a study of T cells in narcolepsy. Across the whole study: Patients with NT1 or NT2 and healthy control donors were enrolled. General study results and limits: Comparing one patient's CSF and blood CD4+ clonotypes highlighted HCRT- and TRIB2-specific autoreactive clonotypes. Healthy controls reportedly lacked the autoreactive clonotypes serially found in patients' blood.

For this clone: Its cognate antigen is unknown.

The CDR3 is 14 amino acids. Germline-derived CDR1 and CDR2 are GTSNPN and SVGIG (reference sequence). The V gene end was trimmed by 2 bases and the J gene end by 9 bases; junction bases not matched to a gene: 7. Profiling relied on immunoSEQ multiplex PCR, and the TCRdb table lists in-frame clones only, not all of them. The table records approximately 35,000 clones, roughly 87% of them present only once. The sequencing sample was made of CD45RA- memory CD4+ T cells from PBMCs. The chain combines TRBV30 with TRBJ1-6, with TRBD1 identical over 7 bases. The sequence was obtained from a human donor with narcolepsy. The DNA for the CDR3 is TGTGCCTGGAGTATCGACAGGGTAGTTTCACCCCTCCACTTT. Translation: CAWSIDRVVSPLHF.